A single sample is the source of the 17 T cell receptor beta chains below, sequenced in a study of beta chain features in type 1 diabetes. Study-wide points: TCRB CDR3 length was moderately but significantly reduced in all four CD4+ subsets of Type 1 diabetes patients.

Their recognized antigens are unknown. Expressed TCRB transcripts were sequenced because the entire RNA isolate underwent reverse transcription. Generated by immunoSEQ multiplex PCR, the TCRdb table keeps only in-frame clones and is missing some. Of about 120,000 clones in the sample, approximately 16% were seen once. Input material: central memory CD4+ T cells from blood. The source of these receptors is a man aged 25 to 45 with type 1 diabetes.

In nucleotides, the CDR3 is TGCGCCACCCCTACGGGGGCCCCCGGGGAGCTGTTTTTT. Translating it yields CATPTGAPGELFF. The V call is TRBV5-1, the J call TRBJ2-2; TRBD1 or TRBD2 may be the D gene (6 bases each). CDR1 and CDR2 from the germline V gene are SGHRS and YFSETQ. V was shortened by 9 bases and J by 6 bases, with 15 bases between the two germline ends. The CDR3 has 13 amino acids.

This clone turned up a few times. This chain uses TRBV30 with TRBJ2-5, with D perhaps TRBD1 (7 bases). The CDR3 is made up of 13 amino acids. Trimming cost V 1 base and J 4 bases, with 10 bases left between them. Germline CDR1 and CDR2: GTSNPN and SVGIG (reference sequence). Here the CDR3 DNA reads TGTGCCTGGAGTGGCGGGACAGCAGAGACCCAGTACTTC. This gives the protein CAWSGGTAETQYF.

The chain recombines TRBV30 with TRBJ2-7, with unresolved D. Per the germline V gene, CDR1 is GTSNPN and CDR2 is SVGIG (reference sequence). V lost 2 bases and J 0 bases, leaving 5 bases between the germline ends. The CDR3 length is 12 residues. This CDR3 is CAWSQSSYEQYF. The CDR3, as DNA: TGTGCCTGGAGTCAGAGCTCCTACGAGCAGTACTTC.

There are a few counts of this clone. The chain joins TRBV19 to TRBJ2-1; tentatively, D is TRBD1 or TRBD2 (6 bases each). The CDR3 extends over 13 amino acids. Trimming took 4 bases from V and 10 from J, leaving 14 bases between them. The germline CDR1 and CDR2 sequences are LNHDA and SQIVND (reference sequence). The CDR3 sequence: CASSKEGGWEQFF. The CDR3, as DNA: TGTGCCAGTAGTAAGGAGGGGGGTTGGGAGCAGTTCTTC.

This chain connects TRBV5-6 to TRBJ2-3; no reliable D call. V lost 1 base to trimming and J lost 8 bases, with 14 bases between them. The germline gives CDR1 SGHDT, CDR2 YYEEEE. This CDR3 is 14 amino acids long. The CDR3 is CASSLIGELGTQYF. CDR3 coding DNA: TGTGCCAGCAGCTTGATCGGCGAGTTGGGTACGCAGTATTTT.

This clone showed up just a few times. The chain is built from TRBV28 and TRBJ2-7, with 8 bases aligning to TRBD2. Germline V gene lookup returns CDR1 MDHEN and CDR2 SYDVKM. V gave up 3 bases and J gave up 4 bases; unmatched junction bases: 5. This CDR3 spans 14 amino acids. CDR3 sequence: CASSFGTRTYEQYF. The CDR3 DNA reads as TGTGCCAGCAGTTTCGGGACTAGGACTTACGAGCAGTACTTC.

This clone was found many times. The J gene is TRBJ2-7, the V gene TRBV28; D is uncertain. Germline V gene sequence: CDR1 MDHEN, CDR2 SYDVKM. The ends were cut back, 11 bases at V and 3 bases at J, with 14 bases in the middle. The CDR3 covers 12 residues. The CDR3 loop is CAVGRPDYEQYF. The DNA of the CDR3 is TGTGCCGTTGGACGACCGGACTACGAGCAGTACTTC.

This clone was detected only a few times. The chain couples TRBV10-3 to TRBJ2-6; 9 nucleotides align to TRBD1. J was trimmed by 2 bases and V by 7 bases; bases with no gene match: 9. CDR3 length: 17 residues. Germline V gene lookup returns CDR1 ENHRY and CDR2 SYGVKD. The CDR3 spells CAITGDREEAGANVLTF. Written as DNA, the CDR3 is TGTGCCATCACTGGGGACAGGGAAGAAGCTGGGGCCAACGTCCTGACTTTC.

The table lists this clone with many counts. The chain recombines TRBV11-2 with TRBJ2-3, with 13 bases matching TRBD2. V was pared by 2 bases and J by 6 bases, with 2 bases of the junction left unmatched. There are 15 residues in the CDR3. Germline V lookup: CDR1 SGHAT, CDR2 FQNNGV. CDR3 region: CASSLLTSGGDTQYF. The CDR3 nucleotides are TGTGCCAGCAGCTTACTGACTAGCGGGGGGGATACGCAGTATTTT.

CDR3 sequence (DNA): TGTGCCAGCAGTTTACCCGGAGATGCTACTGAAGCTTTCTTT. It codes for CASSLPGDATEAFF. This chain uses TRBV28 with TRBJ1-1, with D hard to call. The CDR3 runs to 14 residues. Trimming cost V 2 bases and J 5 bases, with 12 bases left between them. Germline V gene lookup returns CDR1 MDHEN and CDR2 SYDVKM.

The V call is TRBV7-2, the J call TRBJ2-5; D possibly corresponds to TRBD1 (6 bases). The V gene's germline CDR1 is SGHTA and CDR2 FQGNSA. The CDR3 sequence is 15 residues long. The V end lost 8 bases, the J end lost 5 bases, and 21 bases lay between the germline ends. CDR3 coding DNA: TGTGCCAGCTCGCCGCAGGGGCTAACACGGGAGACCCAGTACTTC. Translating it yields CASSPQGLTRETQYF.

The table lists this clone with a few counts. The V and J genes are TRBV30 and TRBJ1-2; no definite D call. Trimming took off 3 bases at V and 4 bases at J, with 12 bases between the two ends. The CDR3 length is 13 residues. In germline, CDR1 is GTSNPN, CDR2 SVGIG (reference sequence). The DNA for the CDR3 is TGTGCCTGGAGGAACAGTTTCAGCTATGGCTACACCTTC. Translation gives CAWRNSFSYGYTF.

A few counts support this clone. V is TRBV13 and J is TRBJ2-7; either TRBD1 or TRBD2 may supply D (5 bases each). Germline V CDR1 and CDR2: PRHDT, FYEKMQ (reference sequence). The CDR3 is 14 residues long. Deletions cut 2 bases from V and 0 bases from J, with 8 bases between. The DNA of the CDR3 is TGTGCCAGCAGCTTACCAGGGACCTCCTACGAGCAGTACTTC. Translating it yields CASSLPGTSYEQYF.

The rearrangement links TRBV4-1 to TRBJ1-6; 8 nucleotides agree with TRBD1. J was trimmed by 6 bases and V by 1 base; bases with no gene match: 8. CDR1 is MGHRA, CDR2 YSYEKL, per germline. This CDR3 has 17 residues. The DNA for the CDR3 is TGCGCCAGCAGCCAAGTGGGGACAGGCGAGGTTAATTCACCCCTCCACTTT. Translated, it gives CASSQVGTGEVNSPLHF.

This chain joins TRBV7-2 and TRBJ2-1, with TRBD2 matching over 13 bases. CDR3 length: 16 residues. V was clipped by 1 base and J by 8 bases; unmatched bases: 5. Per the germline V gene, CDR1 is SGHTA and CDR2 is FQGNSA. The CDR3 here is CASSLDRTSGGDEQFF. The CDR3 DNA is TGTGCCAGCAGCTTAGATCGGACTAGCGGGGGCGATGAGCAGTTCTTC.

This rearrangement joins TRBV5-5 to TRBJ2-6; possibly TRBD2 for D (5 bases). The CDR3 is made up of 17 amino acids. Germline lookup yields CDR1 SGHKS and CDR2 YYEKEE (reference sequence). V lost 1 base, J lost 0 bases, and 11 bases lay in between. CDR3 in amino acids: CASSLSGTSSGANVLTF. The CDR3 DNA reads TGTGCCAGCAGCTTGAGCGGTACCAGCTCTGGGGCCAACGTCCTGACTTTC.

This chain joins TRBV30 and TRBJ2-1; 7 bases are shared with TRBD2. Germline-derived CDR1 and CDR2 are GTSNPN and SVGIG (reference sequence). The J segment lost 3 bases and the V segment lost 2 bases, leaving 4 bases of the junction unmatched. This CDR3 region has 14 residues. The CDR3 nucleotides are TGTGCCTGGAGTCCAGCGGGGCACTACAATGAGCAGTTCTTC. Residues: CAWSPAGHYNEQFF.